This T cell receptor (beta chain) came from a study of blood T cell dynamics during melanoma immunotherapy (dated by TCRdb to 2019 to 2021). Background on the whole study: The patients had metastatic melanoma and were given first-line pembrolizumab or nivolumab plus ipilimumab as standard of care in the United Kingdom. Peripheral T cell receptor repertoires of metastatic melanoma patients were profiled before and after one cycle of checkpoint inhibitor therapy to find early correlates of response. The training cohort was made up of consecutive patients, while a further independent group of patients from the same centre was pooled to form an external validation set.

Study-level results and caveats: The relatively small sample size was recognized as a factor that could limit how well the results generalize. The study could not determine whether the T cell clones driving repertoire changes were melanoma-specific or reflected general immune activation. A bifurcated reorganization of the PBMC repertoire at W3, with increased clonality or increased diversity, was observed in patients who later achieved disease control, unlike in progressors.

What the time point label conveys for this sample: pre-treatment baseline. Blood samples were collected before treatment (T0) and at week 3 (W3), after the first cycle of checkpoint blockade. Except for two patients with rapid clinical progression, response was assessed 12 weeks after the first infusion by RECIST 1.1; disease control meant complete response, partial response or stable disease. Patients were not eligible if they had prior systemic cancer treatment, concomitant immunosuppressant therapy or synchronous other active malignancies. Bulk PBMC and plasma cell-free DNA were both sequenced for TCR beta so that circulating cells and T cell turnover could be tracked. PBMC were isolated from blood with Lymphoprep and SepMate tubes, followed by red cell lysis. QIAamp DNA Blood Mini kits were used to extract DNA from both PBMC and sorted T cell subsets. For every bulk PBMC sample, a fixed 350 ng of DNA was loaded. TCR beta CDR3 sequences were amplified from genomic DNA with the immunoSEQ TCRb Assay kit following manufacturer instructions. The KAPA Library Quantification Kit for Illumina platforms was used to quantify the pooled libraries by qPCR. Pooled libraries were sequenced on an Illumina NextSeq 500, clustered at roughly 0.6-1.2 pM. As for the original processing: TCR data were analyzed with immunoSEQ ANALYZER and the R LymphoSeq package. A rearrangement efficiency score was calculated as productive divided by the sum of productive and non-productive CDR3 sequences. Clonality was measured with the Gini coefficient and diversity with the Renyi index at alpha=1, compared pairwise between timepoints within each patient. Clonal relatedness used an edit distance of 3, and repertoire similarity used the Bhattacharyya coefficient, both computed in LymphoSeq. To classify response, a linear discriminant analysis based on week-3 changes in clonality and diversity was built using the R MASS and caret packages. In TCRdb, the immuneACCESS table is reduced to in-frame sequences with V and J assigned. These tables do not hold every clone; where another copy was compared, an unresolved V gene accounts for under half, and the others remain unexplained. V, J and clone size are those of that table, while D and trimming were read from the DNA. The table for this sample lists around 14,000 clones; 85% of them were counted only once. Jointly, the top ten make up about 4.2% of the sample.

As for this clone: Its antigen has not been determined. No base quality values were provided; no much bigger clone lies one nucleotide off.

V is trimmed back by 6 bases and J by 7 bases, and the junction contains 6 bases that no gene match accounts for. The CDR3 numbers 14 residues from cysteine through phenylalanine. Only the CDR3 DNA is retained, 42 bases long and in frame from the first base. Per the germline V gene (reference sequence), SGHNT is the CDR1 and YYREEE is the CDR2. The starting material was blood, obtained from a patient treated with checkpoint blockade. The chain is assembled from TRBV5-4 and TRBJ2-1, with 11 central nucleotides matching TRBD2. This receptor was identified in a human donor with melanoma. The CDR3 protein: CASTPGTSGNEQFF. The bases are TGTGCCAGCACCCCCGGGACTAGCGGAAATGAGCAGTTCTTC.